Below, 30 T cell receptor beta chains from the same sample are listed, as sequenced in a study of blood T cell repertoires in COVID-19. The table came from immunoSEQ multiplex PCR; TCRdb's copy has only in-frame clones and leaves some out. The sample lists 160,000 or so clones; approximately 86% were seen once. The sample consisted of peripheral blood. The receptors here all came from a woman in her sixties or seventies who had recovered from COVID-19.

This chain links TRBV14 with TRBJ1-5; 10 bases agree with TRBD1. CDR1 and CDR2 from the germline V gene are SGHDN and FVKESK. J lost 6 bases, V lost 4 bases, and 12 bases had no gene match. The CDR3 length is 17 residues. CDR3 sequence reads: CASSRAGLRQGAQPQHF. DNA for the CDR3: TGTGCCAGCAGCCGAGCCGGTTTGAGACAGGGGGCTCAGCCCCAGCATTTT.

The CDR3 is CASSYMRRGGNQPQHF. CDR3 nucleotide sequence: TGTGCCAGCAGTTATATGCGGCGCGGAGGCAATCAGCCCCAGCATTTT. V is TRBV6-2 or TRBV6-3 and J is TRBJ1-5, with no clear D. Germline V gene lookup returns CDR1 MNHEY and CDR2 SVGEGT. V lost 3 bases and J lost 2, with 14 bases in between. CDR3 size: 16 residues.

This clone was observed a handful of times. The rearrangement joins TRBV19 to TRBJ1-4; 9 positions match TRBD1. This CDR3 is 16 amino acids long. CDR1 LNHDA and CDR2 SQIVND come from the germline V gene (reference sequence). After removal of 7 bases from V and 8 bases from J, the junction contained 14 bases not matched to a gene. CDR3 in DNA: TGTGCCAGTACCATAAAGGGGGACAGGGTCGGCGAAAAACTGTTTTTT. Protein sequence: CASTIKGDRVGEKLFF.

The CDR3 nucleotides are TGCAGCGTTGATGGGCCAGGGGGAACCTACGAGCAGTACTTC. Encoded protein: CSVDGPGGTYEQYF. The chain uses TRBV29-1 and TRBJ2-7; 7 positions agree with TRBD1. CDR1 is SQVTM and CDR2 is ANQGSEA in the germline V gene. V shed 3 bases, J shed 2 bases, and the junction held 7 bases outside the gene matches. The CDR3 contains 14 residues.

V and J are TRBV6-5 and TRBJ1-6; 8 bases line up with TRBD1. The CDR3 spans 15 residues. Germline CDR1 MNHEY, CDR2 SVGAGI. V lost 5 bases to trimming and J lost 10 bases; unmatched junction nucleotides: 10. The CDR3 sequence is CASSIQGALGSPLHF. The CDR3 DNA follows: TGTGCCAGCAGTATTCAGGGGGCCTTAGGATCACCCCTCCACTTT.

The chain combines TRBV15 with TRBJ1-1; D perhaps matches TRBD1 (6 bases). The CDR3 is 19 amino acids. Trimming took 6 bases from V and 6 from J, leaving 32 bases between them. Germline-derived CDR1 and CDR2 are LNHNV and YYDKDF (reference sequence). The CDR3: CATRSEIGQLGMRDPEAFF. In DNA, the CDR3 is TGTGCCACCAGGTCCGAAATTGGACAGCTTGGTATGAGAGACCCTGAAGCTTTCTTT.

This clone was observed a single time. The chain uses TRBV19 and TRBJ2-7; 10 bases map to TRBD1. The CDR3 extends over 17 amino acids. Germline V lookup: CDR1 LNHDA, CDR2 SQIVND (reference sequence). V trimming: 6 bases; J trimming: 4 bases; junction bases outside the gene matches: 15. CDR3 DNA: TGTGCCAGTAGCGTCCTTGTGGGACAGGGGTACCGGTACGAGCAGTACTTC. Protein product: CASSVLVGQGYRYEQYF.

The chain couples TRBV24-1 to TRBJ2-5; tentative D call: TRBD2 (6 bases). Between the trimmed V and J ends, which lost 7 bases and 5 bases, there was a span of 16 bases. Per the germline V gene, CDR1 is KGHDR and CDR2 is SFDVKD. The CDR3 contains 14 residues. CDR3 sequence: CATSGSEGPETQYF. The CDR3 coding sequence is TGTGCCACCAGCGGATCGGAGGGTCCGGAGACCCAGTACTTC.

The DNA of the CDR3 is TGCGCCAGCAGCTCCGGAGAGGGGGTTGGTCAGCCCCAGCATTTT. The encoded protein is CASSSGEGVGQPQHF. The chain employs TRBV5-1 and TRBJ1-5; perhaps TRBD1 as D (6 bases). V was trimmed by 3 bases and J by 6 bases, leaving 16 bases between them. The CDR3 spans 15 residues. Germline V gene data show CDR1 as SGHRS and CDR2 as YFSETQ.

The chain has TRBV28 and TRBJ2-5, with D tentatively TRBD1 (6 bases). V lost 5 bases and J lost 5, with 9 bases in between. This CDR3 comprises 12 residues. Germline V CDR1 and CDR2: MDHEN, SYDVKM. The CDR3 DNA sequence: TGTGCCAGCAGTCTCCAGGGGGAGACCCAGTACTTC. This encodes CASSLQGETQYF.

This clone has a single count. J is TRBJ2-3 and V is TRBV12-3 or TRBV12-4; the match to TRBD2 covers 11 bases. Losses at the gene ends were 7 bases for V and 5 bases for J; bases not matched to a gene: 2. The CDR3 contains 13 residues. The CDR3, as DNA: TGTGCCAGCATAGCGGGGGGGCGAGATACGCAGTATTTT. This encodes CASIAGGRDTQYF.

The V and J genes are TRBV3-1 (or the pseudogene TRBV3-2) and TRBJ2-7; a possible D gene is TRBD2 (7 bases). CDR1 and CDR2 (germline): LGHDT, YNNKEL (reference sequence). V was shortened by 8 bases and J by 0 bases, with 11 bases between the two germline ends. The CDR3 length is 13 residues. CDR3 nucleotide sequence: TGTGCCAGCGGGGGGGGGCCCTCCTACGAGCAGTACTTC. Its protein product is CASGGGPSYEQYF.

The CDR3 DNA reads as TGCGCCAGCAGCTCCACCATTAGCGGGGGTTTCACAGATACGCAGTATTTT. The encoded protein is CASSSTISGGFTDTQYF. V and J are TRBV5-1 and TRBJ2-3; 9 bases are shared with TRBD2. CDR3 size: 17 residues. Germline V CDR1 and CDR2: SGHRS, YFSETQ. The V and J ends lost 3 bases and 2 bases, in that order; junction bases with no gene match: 10.

This clone was counted once. The gene calls are TRBV30 and TRBJ2-3; 16 nucleotides line up with TRBD2. Germline CDR1 GTSNPN, CDR2 SVGIG (reference sequence). V shed 4 bases, J shed 7 bases, and the junction held 5 bases outside the gene matches. The CDR3 loop spans 15 amino acids. In nucleotides, the CDR3 is TGTGCCTGGATGGGACTAGCGGGGGGGGTAAATACGCAGTATTTT. Translated: CAWMGLAGGVNTQYF.

The chain employs TRBV11-2 and TRBJ1-4; 7 nucleotides match TRBD1. The CDR3 has 15 residues. Unmatched junction bases numbered 5, after V lost 0 bases and J lost 7 bases. The germline V gene encodes CDR1 SGHAT and CDR2 FQNNGV. CDR3 bases: TGTGCCAGCAGCTTAGAGACAGGGTGGGGTGAAAAACTGTTTTTT. Residues: CASSLETGWGEKLFF.

This clone was counted only a few times. The V and J genes are TRBV9 and TRBJ1-2; D may be TRBD1 (6 bases). The CDR3 covers 15 residues. Trimming stripped 0 bases from V and 8 bases from J, with 17 bases between. Germline V gene lookup returns CDR1 SGDLS and CDR2 YYNGEE. CDR3 residues: CASSVGSHPQGGYTF. The CDR3 region has the DNA TGTGCCAGCAGCGTAGGGTCACACCCCCAGGGGGGCTACACCTTC.

The chain recombines TRBV28 with TRBJ1-1, with D possibly TRBD1 on 6 matching bases. V was cut by 5 bases and J by 1 base, with 20 bases left in between. This CDR3 spans 17 amino acids. Looked up from germline, CDR1 is MDHEN and CDR2 is SYDVKM. The DNA of the CDR3 is TGTGCCAGCAGTAGGACAGTTGGACTGGGATCGAACACTGAAGCTTTCTTT. This encodes CASSRTVGLGSNTEAFF.

This chain connects TRBV5-1 to TRBJ2-3, with a possible D match to TRBD1 (5 bases). V lost 1 base and J 4 bases, leaving 13 bases between the germline ends. This CDR3 is built from 15 residues. Germline CDR1 SGHRS, CDR2 YFSETQ. The CDR3: CASSLSPGSADTQYF. As DNA, the CDR3 is TGCGCCAGCAGCTTGTCTCCAGGGTCGGCAGATACGCAGTATTTT.

This clone was counted only a few times. V is TRBV5-1 and J is TRBJ2-7, with a weak D call TRBD2 (5 bases). Germline V gives CDR1 SGHRS, CDR2 YFSETQ. CDR3 length: 13 amino acids. V was clipped by 1 base and J by 3 bases, with 8 bases between them. CDR3 residues: CASSLNRDYEQYF. The CDR3 DNA is TGCGCCAGCAGCTTGAACCGGGACTACGAGCAGTACTTC.

The chain employs TRBV5-1 and TRBJ1-3; the D is unclear. This CDR3 has 16 residues. Trimming took off 3 bases at V and 0 bases at J, with 13 bases between the two ends. Germline V gene data show CDR1 as SGHRS and CDR2 as YFSETQ. CDR3 sequence: CASSSTEVHSGNTIYF. CDR3 nucleotides: TGCGCCAGCAGCTCGACCGAGGTCCACTCTGGAAACACCATATATTTT.

The chain has TRBV28 and TRBJ1-5, with D unresolved. In germline, CDR1 is MDHEN, CDR2 SYDVKM. Trimming removed 5 bases from V and 2 bases from J, with 4 bases in between. The CDR3 consists of 12 residues. DNA for the CDR3: TGTGCCAGCAGTCCAGGCAATCAGCCCCAGCATTTT. Amino acids: CASSPGNQPQHF.

The CDR3 DNA reads as TGTGCCAGCAGCTTGGCCAGCGGGGGGGCCTCCTACAATGAGCAGTTCTTC. Translation: CASSLASGGASYNEQFF. The rearrangement joins TRBV5-6 to TRBJ2-1, with TRBD2 matching over 10 bases. V dropped 0 bases and J dropped 0; count of bases not matched to a gene: 3. This CDR3 is built from 17 residues. The germline CDR1 and CDR2 sequences are SGHDT and YYEEEE.

The chain joins TRBV4-3 to TRBJ1-4; TRBD1 matches 7 bases. The CDR3 spans 15 residues. V trimming: 0 bases; J trimming: 4 bases; junction bases outside the gene matches: 2. Germline assignment: CDR1 LGHNA and CDR2 YSLEER. The CDR3 coding sequence is TGCGCCAGCAGCCAAGATAGGGACAGTAATGAAAAACTGTTTTTT. Its protein is CASSQDRDSNEKLFF.

The chain employs TRBV4-3 and TRBJ2-2; TRBD1 aligns across 9 bases. The CDR3 length is 16 residues. Germline trimming cut 3 bases from V and 0 bases from J; bases unmatched to any gene: 2. The germline gives CDR1 LGHNA, CDR2 YSLEER. CDR3 sequence reads: CASSQRTGANTGELFF. The CDR3 nucleotides are TGCGCCAGCAGCCAGCGGACAGGGGCGAACACCGGGGAGCTGTTTTTT.

This chain connects TRBV5-1 to TRBJ1-6; D call uncertain. Germline values: CDR1 SGHRS, CDR2 YFSETQ. The CDR3 consists of 14 residues. Trimming cost V 2 bases and J 7 bases, with 10 bases left between them. The CDR3, as DNA: TGCGCCAGCAGCTTCGGGAAGTCCAATTCACCCCTCCACTTT. Protein: CASSFGKSNSPLHF.

J is TRBJ2-3 and V is TRBV28; D is uncertain. Germline lookup yields CDR1 MDHEN and CDR2 SYDVKM. The CDR3 covers 13 residues. Trimming cost V 5 bases and J 2 bases, with 8 bases left between them. The CDR3 DNA is TGTGCCAGCAGTCCCTTTTTCACAGATACGCAGTATTTT. Protein sequence: CASSPFFTDTQYF. Supplemented by reference TRBV28 and TRBJ2-3, the full variable domain reads DVKVTQSSRYLVKRTGEKVFLECVQDMDHENMFWYRQDPGLGLRLIYFSYDVKMKEKGDIPEGYSVSREKKERFSLILESASTNQTSMYLCASSPFFTDTQYFGPGTRLTVL.

This clone has more than one count but fewer than ten. The chain recombines TRBV6-4 with TRBJ2-3; 8 nucleotides agree with TRBD2. The germline gives CDR1 MRHNA, CDR2 SNTAGT. The CDR3 is made up of 15 amino acids. The trim removed 2 bases at V and 4 bases at J, leaving 5 bases unmatched. The DNA of the CDR3 is TGTGCCAGCAGTGACGAGAGCGGGGGCTCAGATACGCAGTATTTT. Its protein is CASSDESGGSDTQYF.

In nucleotides, the CDR3 is TGTGCCAGCAGAAACCAACCGGGACAGGGAGCTTTCTTT. The encoded protein is CASRNQPGQGAFF. This chain joins TRBV6-6 and TRBJ1-1; 9 nucleotides align to TRBD1. The CDR3 covers 13 residues. The junction had 9 bases not matched to a gene; V was cut back by 6 bases and J by 10 bases. The germline CDR1 and CDR2 sequences are MNHNY and SVGAGI (reference sequence).

The J gene is TRBJ1-5, the V gene TRBV7-2; no clear D gene. The CDR3 has 15 residues. The germline CDR1 and CDR2 sequences are SGHTA and FQGNSA. V was pared by 6 bases and J by 0 bases, with 12 bases between. The CDR3 loop is CASSYAFYSNQPQHF. Written as DNA, the CDR3 is TGTGCCAGCAGTTACGCGTTTTATAGCAATCAGCCCCAGCATTTT. Using reference TRBV7-2 and TRBJ1-5 for the parts outside the CDR3, the full variable domain is GAGVSQSPSNKVTEKGKDVELRCDPISGHTALYWYRQSLGQGLEFLIYFQGNSAPDKSGLPSDRFSAERTGGSVSTLTIQRTQQEDSAVYLCASSYAFYSNQPQHFGDGTRLSIL.

This chain joins TRBV9 and TRBJ1-4; D perhaps matches TRBD1 (6 bases). The V and J ends lost 3 bases and 3 bases respectively, with 12 bases between them. The germline V gene encodes CDR1 SGDLS and CDR2 YYNGEE. The CDR3 extends over 15 amino acids. The DNA of the CDR3 is TGTGCCAGCAGCGATAGCAGGGGATCTAATGAAAAACTGTTTTTT. This codes for CASSDSRGSNEKLFF.